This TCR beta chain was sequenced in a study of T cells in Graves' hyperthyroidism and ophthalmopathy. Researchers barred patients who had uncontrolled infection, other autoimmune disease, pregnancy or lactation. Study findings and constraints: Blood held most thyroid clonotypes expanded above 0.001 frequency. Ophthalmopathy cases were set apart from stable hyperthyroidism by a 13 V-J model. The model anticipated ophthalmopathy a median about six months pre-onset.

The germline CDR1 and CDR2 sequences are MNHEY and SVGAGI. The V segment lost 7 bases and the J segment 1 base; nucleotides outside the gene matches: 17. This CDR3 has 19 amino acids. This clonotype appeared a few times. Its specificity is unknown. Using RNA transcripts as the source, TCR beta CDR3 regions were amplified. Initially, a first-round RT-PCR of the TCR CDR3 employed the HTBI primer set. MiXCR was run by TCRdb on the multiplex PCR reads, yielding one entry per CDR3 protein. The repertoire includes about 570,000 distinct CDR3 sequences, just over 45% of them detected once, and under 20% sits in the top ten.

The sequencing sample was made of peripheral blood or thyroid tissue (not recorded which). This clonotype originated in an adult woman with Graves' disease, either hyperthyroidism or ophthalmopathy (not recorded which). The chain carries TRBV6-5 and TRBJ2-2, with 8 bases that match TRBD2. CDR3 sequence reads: CASTPLGLAGNQNTGELFF. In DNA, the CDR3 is TGTGCCAGCACCCCCCTCGGACTAGCAGGCAACCAGAACACCGGGGAGCTGTTTTTT.